One and the same sample provided the 17 T cell receptor beta chains below, sequenced in a study of cytomegalovirus exposure and HLA in healthy donors (dated by TCRdb to the late 2010s). Receptor amplification or capture employed the immunoSEQ multiplex PCR assay. For the multiplex PCR, a mixture combining 60 forward primers for TCR Vbeta segments and 13 reverse primers for TCR Jbeta segments was used. TCRdb retrieved this table from immuneACCESS and kept in-frame rearrangements only. Not all clones are present; in checked studies, unresolved V genes account for under half, and no reason is known for the remainder. The sample has roughly 130,000 clones on record, roughly 70% of them singletons. 5.5% to 7% of the sample is in the top ten clones. Sample: PBMCs. The receptors originated from a man aged 35-49 years in good health and CMV-seropositive.

The rearrangement uses TRBV9 and TRBJ2-7; perhaps TRBD1 as D (5 bases). Trimming took 4 bases from V and 0 from J, leaving 17 bases between them. CDR1 SGDLS and CDR2 YYNGEE come from the germline V gene. This CDR3 spans 16 amino acids. CDR3 sequence reads: CASSPRGVDNSYEQYF. CDR3 bases: TGTGCCAGCAGCCCCCGTGGTGTGGACAACTCCTACGAGCAGTACTTC.

The chain uses TRBV7-6 and TRBJ1-6; unclear D gene. Germline V gives CDR1 SGHVS, CDR2 FNYEAQ. CDR3 length: 16 amino acids. The V end was cut by 2 bases, the J end by 0 bases, with 8 bases between. The CDR3 loop reads CASSLQASSYNSPLHF. The CDR3 bases are TGTGCCAGCAGCTTACAGGCGAGCTCCTATAATTCACCCCTCCACTTT.

CDR3 bases: TGTGCCTGGACCGATGGGGGGGCCAGGCATCAGCCCCAGCATTTT. Amino acids: CAWTDGGARHQPQHF. The rearrangement uses TRBV30 and TRBJ1-5; weak D call: TRBD1 (6 bases). Germline V gene lookup returns CDR1 GTSNPN and CDR2 SVGIG (reference sequence). CDR3 length equals 15 residues. V lost 4 bases and J 5 bases, leaving 18 bases between the germline ends.

CDR3: CASSISAGVYEQYF. CDR3 bases: TGTGCCAGTAGTATAAGCGCGGGAGTTTACGAGCAGTACTTC. This chain joins TRBV19 and TRBJ2-7; 7 positions match TRBD2. V lost 2 bases, J lost 4 bases, and 5 bases stayed unmatched. The CDR3 length is 14 residues. CDR1 LNHDA and CDR2 SQIVND come from the germline V gene (reference sequence).

A word on this clone: At the DNA level, this CDR3 is encoded by other sequences in the same sample as well. The chain couples TRBV10-3 to TRBJ1-2, with TRBD1 matching 7 bases. J lost 4 bases, V lost 2 bases, and 1 base had no gene match. The CDR3 runs to 13 residues. Germline CDR1 and CDR2: ENHRY and SYGVKD. The CDR3 sequence is CAISENRGYGYTF. CDR3 coding DNA: TGTGCCATCAGTGAGAACAGGGGCTATGGCTACACCTTC.

This clone occurred once. The rearrangement joins TRBV10-1 to TRBJ1-5; D is perhaps TRBD1 (5 bases). The CDR3 length is 13 residues. V lost 2 bases, J lost 4 bases, and 6 bases lay in between. Germline CDR1 is WNHNN and CDR2 is SYGVQD (reference sequence). The CDR3 DNA sequence: TGCGCCAGCAGTGAGGGGGGGAATCAGCCCCAGCATTTT. It translates to CASSEGGNQPQHF.

In its sample, this clone was seen once. The V gene is TRBV5-6, the J gene TRBJ2-1; 8 nucleotides align to TRBD2. The V gene end was trimmed by 1 base and the J gene end by 8 bases; junction bases not matched to a gene: 14. CDR3 length: 17 residues. Germline-derived CDR1 and CDR2 are SGHDT and YYEEEE. CDR3 protein: CASSLKAGVPYSHEQFF. CDR3 nucleotides: TGTGCCAGCAGCTTGAAAGCGGGAGTCCCCTACAGTCATGAGCAGTTCTTC.

This clone has only a few counts. The chain has TRBV11-3 and TRBJ2-3; 7 bases match TRBD2. This CDR3 comprises 13 residues. CDR1 SGHNT and CDR2 YENEEA come from the germline V gene. J gave up 8 bases and V 1 base, and 3 bases lay outside the gene matches. The CDR3 DNA reads as TGTGCCAGCAGCTTAGTGGGACTAAGTACGCAGTATTTT. Protein: CASSLVGLSTQYF.

The V gene is TRBV4-2, the J gene TRBJ2-3; D may be TRBD1 (5 bases). The V gene lost 4 bases and the J gene lost 0 bases, with 17 bases spanning the gap. The germline V gene has CDR1 LGHNA and CDR2 YNFKEQ. This CDR3 spans 17 amino acids. CDR3 in amino acids: CASSPQVGPSSTDTQYF. The DNA for the CDR3 is TGTGCCAGCAGCCCCCAGGTGGGGCCCTCTAGCACAGATACGCAGTATTTT.

The genes are TRBV5-1 and TRBJ1-1, with a possible D match to TRBD1 (5 bases). From germline, CDR1 is SGHRS and CDR2 YFSETQ. V lost 4 bases and J lost 4, with 17 bases in between. The CDR3 loop spans 15 amino acids. DNA for the CDR3: TGCGCCAGCAGCATAAATGGGGGGTGGGGCACTGAAGCTTTCTTT. It yields the protein CASSINGGWGTEAFF.

The chain has TRBV7-6 and TRBJ2-1, with D perhaps TRBD1 (5 bases). The CDR3 covers 15 residues. Germline CDR1 SGHVS, CDR2 FNYEAQ. V lost 4 bases and J 9 bases, leaving 19 bases between the germline ends. CDR3 DNA sequence: TGTGCCAGCAGCTCCCGTGGGGCTTCTCGCCGTGAGCAGTTCTTC. It yields the protein CASSSRGASRREQFF.

The gene calls are TRBV7-9 and TRBJ1-2; D ambiguous. V was shortened by 6 bases and J by 2 bases, with 13 bases between the two germline ends. The CDR3 is 14 residues long. Germline values: CDR1 SEHNR, CDR2 FQNEAQ (reference sequence). CDR3 DNA: TGTGCCAGCAGTCGGCCGGGGAACAACTATGGCTACACCTTC. Its translation is CASSRPGNNYGYTF.

A few counts support this clone. This chain joins TRBV11-3 and TRBJ2-7; TRBD1 matches at 11 bases. Germline CDR1 reads SGHNT; CDR2 reads YENEEA. The CDR3 runs 13 residues. V gave up 5 bases and J gave up 6 bases; unmatched junction bases: 3. The CDR3 here is CASSPGTGGEQYF. In DNA form, the CDR3 reads TGTGCCAGCAGCCCTGGGACAGGGGGCGAGCAGTACTTC.

The chain carries TRBV10-2 and TRBJ2-7; 9 bases map to TRBD1. The germline V gene encodes CDR1 WSHSY and CDR2 SAAADI. The CDR3 runs to 13 residues. The junction had 6 bases not matched to a gene; V was cut back by 6 bases and J by 6 bases. CDR3 in amino acids: CASSQTGGGEQYF. The CDR3 DNA reads as TGCGCCAGCAGCCAGACAGGGGGTGGCGAGCAGTACTTC.

The chain employs TRBV5-1 and TRBJ2-1; the D is unclear. From germline, CDR1 is SGHRS and CDR2 YFSETQ. Deletions cut 0 bases from V and 8 bases from J, with 12 bases between. CDR3 length equals 14 residues. This chain's CDR3 is CASSLGPIFDEQFF. DNA for the CDR3: TGCGCCAGCAGCTTGGGTCCTATTTTCGATGAGCAGTTCTTC.

This clone was found a few times. The chain couples TRBV7-9 to TRBJ2-7, with D perhaps matching TRBD1 (6 bases). Deletions cut 5 bases from V and 6 bases from J, with 14 bases between. This CDR3 comprises 13 residues. CDR1 SEHNR and CDR2 FQNEAQ come from the germline V gene (reference sequence). The CDR3 DNA reads as TGTGCCAGCAGCCCCTCCCAACAGGGCGAGCAGTACTTC. It codes for CASSPSQQGEQYF.

The chain recombines TRBV7-6 with TRBJ1-1; 7 bases align to TRBD1. The trim removed 4 bases at V and 5 bases at J, leaving 16 bases unmatched. Germline V gives CDR1 SGHVS, CDR2 FNYEAQ. CDR3 length: 17 residues. The CDR3 here is CASSSMRQGEVGTEAFF. The CDR3 DNA reads as TGTGCCAGCAGCTCCATGCGACAGGGAGAGGTGGGGACTGAAGCTTTCTTT.